Shown below are 9 T cell receptor beta chains from a single sample sequenced in a study of T cell responses to AZD1222 COVID-19 vaccine. Some clones are missing from TCRdb's copy, which holds only in-frame ones; the method was immunoSEQ multiplex PCR. The table includes 95,000 to 100,000 clones, about 86% detected once. Source: peripheral blood, taken on day 0 of AZD1222 vaccination. The receptors stem from an adult in good health.

This clone was observed a single time. The J gene is TRBJ2-1, the V gene TRBV7-9, with unresolved D. The germline V gene has CDR1 SEHNR and CDR2 FQNEAQ (reference sequence). There are 14 residues in the CDR3. V lost 4 bases and J 6 bases, leaving 13 bases between the germline ends. CDR3 loop: CASSSVNGFNEQFF. CDR3 nucleotides: TGTGCCAGCAGCTCGGTCAACGGGTTCAATGAGCAGTTCTTC.

In its sample, this clone was seen once. The chain combines TRBV5-1 with TRBJ1-2; 9 bases are shared with TRBD1. V lost 0 bases to trimming and J lost 2 bases; unmatched junction nucleotides: 11. The CDR3 is made up of 18 amino acids. Germline loops: CDR1 SGHRS, CDR2 YFSETQ. The CDR3 DNA follows: TGCGCCAGCAGCTTGGAGGGGACAGGGTATGGAGGAAACTATGGCTACACCTTC. This encodes CASSLEGTGYGGNYGYTF.

This chain links TRBV18 with TRBJ2-3, with D hard to call. This CDR3 spans 11 amino acids. Germline V gene sequence: CDR1 KGHSH, CDR2 LQKENI. The V and J ends lost 6 bases and 6 bases respectively, with 7 bases between them. In nucleotides, the CDR3 is TGTGCCAGCTCCCTTGGGGATACGCAGTATTTT. This translates into CASSLGDTQYF. Full variable domain (outside the CDR3, taken from reference TRBV18 and TRBJ2-3): NAGVMQNPRHLVRRRGQEARLRCSPMKGHSHVYWYRQLPEEGLKFMVYLQKENIIDESGMPKERFSAEFPKEGPSILRIQQVVRGDSAAYFCASSLGDTQYFGPGTRLTVL.

This clone has only one observation. V is TRBV6-2 or TRBV6-3 and J is TRBJ1-1; D uncertain. The CDR3 has 14 amino acids. The V gene lost 0 bases and the J gene lost 1 base, with 6 bases spanning the gap. Germline V gives CDR1 MNHEY, CDR2 SVGEGT. CDR3 sequence (DNA): TGTGCCAGCAGTTACTCCGAGTGGAACACTGAAGCTTTCTTT. This translates into CASSYSEWNTEAFF.

The chain recombines TRBV6-4 with TRBJ2-3, with D perhaps matching TRBD1 (5 bases). With 2 bases removed from V and 5 bases from J, the gap between germline ends came to 17 bases. There are 16 residues in the CDR3. Per germline, CDR1 MRHNA and CDR2 SNTAGT. As DNA, the CDR3 is TGTGCCAGCAGTGACCTGTTCAGGGCAGCGATAGATACGCAGTATTTT. Amino acids: CASSDLFRAAIDTQYF.

The chain combines TRBV6-5 with TRBJ1-6; D is unresolved. CDR1 is MNHEY and CDR2 is SVGAGI in the germline V gene. This CDR3 spans 13 amino acids. V lost 7 bases, J lost 10 bases, and 14 bases lay in between. CDR3 nucleotide sequence: TGTGCCAGCATATTAGAGTTGAACTCACCCCTCCACTTT. Translated, it gives CASILELNSPLHF.

The CDR3 spells CASSLALAEETQYF. The DNA for the CDR3 is TGTGCCAGCAGCTTAGCCCTAGCGGAAGAGACCCAGTACTTC. The genes are TRBV11-2 and TRBJ2-5; TRBD2 matches at 7 bases. The CDR3 runs to 14 residues. V trimming: 1 base; J trimming: 3 bases; junction bases outside the gene matches: 2. Germline loops: CDR1 SGHAT, CDR2 FQNNGV.

This clone has a handful of counts. Here the CDR3 DNA reads TGTGCCAGCAGCTTAAGGGACTCCACCTACGAGCAGTACTTC. Its protein product is CASSLRDSTYEQYF. The chain employs TRBV5-4 and TRBJ2-7, with D possibly being TRBD2 (6 bases). V gave up 2 bases and J gave up 2 bases, with 11 bases separating them. Per the germline V gene, CDR1 is SGHNT and CDR2 is YYREEE (reference sequence). The CDR3 contains 14 residues.

This chain uses TRBV29-1 with TRBJ2-4; D unclear. This CDR3 has 12 amino acids. V gave up 7 bases and J gave up 10 bases, with 17 bases separating them. Germline CDR1 SQVTM, CDR2 ANQGSEA. This CDR3 is CSAAPDGRIQYF. The CDR3 nucleotides are TGCAGCGCCGCACCGGACGGGCGAATTCAGTACTTC.